The 27 T cell receptor beta chains given below trace back to one sample, sequenced in a study of identical twins (dated by TCRdb to the mid-2010s). Preparation of the library involved 5' RACE. The instrument was an Illumina HiSeq 2000. TCRdb trimmed the raw reads at Q25, called clones with MiXCR and kept productive beta chains. All rows with the same CDR3 protein become a single entry with the most common DNA and genes. This sample comprises under 300,000 distinct CDR3 sequences, about 13% of them detected only once. Together, the top ten hold roughly 4% of the sample. In addition, the sample was reused for a study of yellow fever vaccine responses in identical twins.

Sequencing input: memory (CD45RO+) T cells sorted from blood. The cell subset or site label here, explained by the study, means: CD45RO+ enriched T cells. These receptors were taken from a woman between 18 and 29 years old in good health.

This clonotype appeared a few times. J is TRBJ1-1 and V is TRBV11-1, with TRBD1 matching 9 bases. V lost 5 bases and J lost 5; bases outside the gene matches: 18. Germline assignment: CDR1 SGHAT and CDR2 FQDESV (reference sequence). CDR3 size: 18 residues. The CDR3 coding sequence is TGTGCCAGCAGCACTTTACCGGGACAGGGTATTGGAGGGACTGAAGCTTTCTTT. Amino acids: CASSTLPGQGIGGTEAFF.

The chain couples TRBV12-5 to TRBJ2-7; 8 bases match TRBD1. Looked up from germline, CDR1 is LGHNT and CDR2 is FRNRAP. The V gene end was trimmed by 7 bases and the J gene end by 2 bases; junction bases not matched to a gene: 4. The CDR3 spans 13 residues. The DNA for the CDR3 is TGTGCTAGTGAGACAGGGGAACCCTACGAGCAGTACTTC. It specifies CASETGEPYEQYF.

This clonotype was seen more than once but under ten times. J is TRBJ2-1 and V is TRBV20-1; weak D call: TRBD2 (6 bases). There are 17 residues in the CDR3. Looked up from germline, CDR1 is DFQATT and CDR2 is SNEGSKA (reference sequence). V shed 6 bases and J shed 9 bases, with 30 bases lying between them. For the CDR3, the DNA is TGCAGTGCCGCCGGGGGACGCGTCAGAGCTCGAAGGATTGAGCAGTTCTTC. Translation: CSAAGGRVRARRIEQFF.

This clonotype was observed a few times. The chain joins TRBV11-2 to TRBJ2-7, with a possible D match to TRBD2 (6 bases). CDR3 length: 15 amino acids. Per the germline V gene, CDR1 is SGHAT and CDR2 is FQNNGV. Deletions cut 5 bases from V and 3 bases from J, with 17 bases between. CDR3 sequence (DNA): TGTGCCAGCAGCCCGTCCCGGGACTCAATCTACGAGCAGTACTTC. This sequence encodes CASSPSRDSIYEQYF. Drawing the rest from reference TRBV11-2 and TRBJ2-7, the complete variable domain is EAGVAQSPRYKIIEKRQSVAFWCNPISGHATLYWYQQILGQGPKLLIQFQNNGVVDDSQLPKDRFSAERLKGVDSTLKIQPAKLEDSAVYLCASSPSRDSIYEQYFGPGTRLTVT.

This clonotype was seen many times. The V gene is TRBV7-9, the J gene TRBJ2-7; 9 bases line up with TRBD1. The V gene end was trimmed by 5 bases and the J gene end by 2 bases; junction bases not matched to a gene: 10. The CDR3 is 16 residues long. Germline loops: CDR1 SEHNR, CDR2 FQNEAQ (reference sequence). CDR3 coding DNA: TGTGCCAGCAGCCCAACACACGGGGACAGGGCCTACGAGCAGTACTTC. It encodes CASSPTHGDRAYEQYF.

This clonotype turned up a few times. The chain uses TRBV6-4 and TRBJ2-3; D gene ambiguous. The V gene's germline CDR1 is MRHNA and CDR2 SNTAGT. The CDR3 covers 13 residues. Between the trimmed V and J ends, which lost 2 bases and 4 bases, there was a span of 7 bases. The CDR3, as DNA: TGTGCCAGCAGTGACGACGCGTCAGATACGCAGTATTTT. This gives the protein CASSDDASDTQYF.

This chain links TRBV18 with TRBJ2-1; TRBD1 matches at 10 bases. This CDR3 is 12 amino acids long. The ends lost 5 bases at V and 14 bases at J; junction bases unmatched: 6. Germline V gene data show CDR1 as KGHSH and CDR2 as LQKENI. The CDR3 DNA reads TGTGCCAGCTCATCGGGGACAGGGGAGGAGTTCTTC. Its protein is CASSSGTGEEFF.

The gene calls are TRBV7-2 and TRBJ2-7; 7 bases align to TRBD2. This CDR3 spans 13 amino acids. Germline V gene data show CDR1 as SGHTA and CDR2 as FQGNSA. V was pared by 8 bases and J by 7 bases, with 11 bases of the junction left unmatched. CDR3 in amino acids: CASQLGGKREQYF. The CDR3 DNA is TGTGCCAGCCAACTGGGGGGGAAACGGGAGCAGTACTTC. Combining the CDR3 with reference TRBV7-2 and TRBJ2-7 gives the whole variable domain GAGVSQSPSNKVTEKGKDVELRCDPISGHTALYWYRQSLGQGLEFLIYFQGNSAPDKSGLPSDRFSAERTGGSVSTLTIQRTQQEDSAVYLCASQLGGKREQYFGPGTRLTVT.

Only a few counts were recorded for this clonotype. J is TRBJ2-6 and V is TRBV18; no reliable D call. The CDR3 spans 17 residues. V gave up 3 bases and J gave up 0 bases, with 12 bases separating them. Looked up from germline, CDR1 is KGHSH and CDR2 is LQKENI. DNA for the CDR3: TGTGCCAGCTCACCGGGTTTCCAGCTCTCTGGGGCCAACGTCCTGACTTTC. Its protein product is CASSPGFQLSGANVLTF.

This clonotype was found a few times. The chain links TRBV6-2 or TRBV6-3 to TRBJ2-7; 9 bases map to TRBD2. Germline V gene data show CDR1 as MNHEY and CDR2 as SVGEGT. V lost 4 bases, J lost 5 bases, and 9 bases stayed unmatched. CDR3 length: 15 amino acids. The CDR3 loop is CASSLRLAAPNEQYF. The CDR3 DNA reads as TGTGCCAGCAGTTTAAGACTAGCGGCCCCCAACGAGCAGTACTTC.

Many counts were recorded for this clonotype. This chain connects TRBV7-6 to TRBJ2-2; TRBD2 agrees at 7 bases. The CDR3 runs 13 residues. With 5 bases clipped from V and 6 bases from J, the junction kept 3 bases outside the gene matches. The V gene's germline CDR1 is SGHVS and CDR2 FNYEAQ. Here the CDR3 DNA reads TGTGCCAGCAGCCGGACTAGGTCCGGGGAGCTGTTTTTT. It codes for CASSRTRSGELFF.

Here the CDR3 DNA reads TGCGCCAGCAGCTTGGTTGGCGGGAGGACCTACAATGAGCAGTTCTTC. Translation: CASSLVGGRTYNEQFF. The V and J genes are TRBV5-1 and TRBJ2-1; TRBD2 agrees at 8 bases. The junction had 4 bases not matched to a gene; V was cut back by 0 bases and J by 2 bases. The CDR3 consists of 16 residues. Germline V lookup: CDR1 SGHRS, CDR2 YFSETQ.

V gene TRBV29-1 combines with J gene TRBJ2-3, with 13 bases identical to TRBD2. The CDR3 is made up of 15 amino acids. Trimming removed 7 bases from V and 6 bases from J; junction bases left unmatched: 10. Germline-derived CDR1 and CDR2 are SQVTM and ANQGSEA. The CDR3 DNA reads as TGCAGCGCTTCCGGGACTAGCGGGACCACGGATACGCAGTATTTT. Translation gives CSASGTSGTTDTQYF.

The chain joins TRBV7-8 to TRBJ2-4, with D uncertain. Germline V gene sequence: CDR1 SGHVS, CDR2 FQNEAQ. Trimming took 1 base from V and 0 from J, leaving 13 bases between them. The CDR3 runs 17 residues. The CDR3 sequence is CASSLGGLGLAKNIQYF. As DNA, the CDR3 is TGTGCCAGCAGCTTAGGCGGTCTCGGGCTAGCCAAAAACATTCAGTACTTC.

The chain uses TRBV21-1 and TRBJ2-7; TRBD1, the D gene given by the table, was not confirmed from the DNA. TRBV21-1 is tagged as a pseudogene. The CDR3 sequence is 16 residues long. The CDR3 loop is CASSNFRDRGVHEQYF. The CDR3 DNA sequence: TGTGCCAGCAGCAATTTCAGGGACAGGGGGGTCCACGAGCAGTACTTC.

For the CDR3, the DNA is TGCGCCAGCAGCTTGGGGGTGACGGGGACGGGATCACCCCTCCACTTT. Its translation: CASSLGVTGTGSPLHF. V gene TRBV5-1 combines with J gene TRBJ1-6; D might be TRBD1 (5 bases). V lost 0 bases, J lost 10 bases, and 17 bases lay in between. This CDR3 is 16 amino acids long. In germline, CDR1 is SGHRS, CDR2 YFSETQ.

V and J are TRBV7-3 and TRBJ2-3; D is uncertain. This CDR3 is built from 13 residues. Germline values: CDR1 SGHTA, CDR2 FQGTGA. V was trimmed by 6 bases and J by 8 bases, leaving 15 bases between them. CDR3 coding DNA: TGTGCCAGCAGTCCCGTCCCGGCCGGTACGCAGTATTTT. Encoded protein: CASSPVPAGTQYF.

This clonotype has at least ten counts. V gene TRBV4-2 combines with J gene TRBJ2-5, with no clear D. Trimming left V 1 base short and J 2 bases short, with 11 bases between. CDR1 and CDR2 (germline): LGHNA, YNFKEQ. This CDR3 is 15 amino acids long. CDR3 sequence (DNA): TGTGCCAGCAGCCAAGCCAAGTCGGCACAAGAGACCCAGTACTTC. Protein sequence: CASSQAKSAQETQYF.

In this sample, this clonotype turned up many times. DNA for the CDR3: TGTGCCAGCAGTTTGGAGGGGGGAACAGATACGCAGTATTTT. It specifies CASSLEGGTDTQYF. V and J are TRBV12-3 or TRBV12-4 and TRBJ2-3, with D tentatively TRBD1 or TRBD2 (6 bases each). The CDR3 length is 14 residues. Trimming removed 3 bases from V and 3 bases from J, with 10 bases in between.

The V and J genes are TRBV6-1 and TRBJ1-1; the match to TRBD1 covers 10 bases. With V trimmed by 8 bases and J by 4 bases, 4 bases remained unmatched. The CDR3 is 13 amino acids. In germline, CDR1 is MNHNS, CDR2 SASEGT. CDR3 region: CASRQGAGTEAFF. For the CDR3, the DNA is TGTGCCAGCCGACAGGGGGCAGGCACTGAAGCTTTCTTT.

This clonotype has a count of ten or more. J is TRBJ2-7 and V is TRBV3-1; D not resolved. V dropped 1 base and J dropped 6 bases, with 7 bases sitting between them. CDR1 and CDR2 from the germline V gene are LGHDT and YNNKEL (reference sequence). This CDR3 has 12 residues. The CDR3 DNA follows: TGTGCCAGCAGCCAAGTAAAGGGCGAGCAGTACTTC. Residues: CASSQVKGEQYF.

The chain carries TRBV7-2 and TRBJ2-2; D is unresolved. The CDR3 is 10 residues long. The germline V gene has CDR1 SGHTA and CDR2 FQGNSA. V was cut by 8 bases and J by 5 bases, with 3 bases left in between. The CDR3 sequence: CASWTGELFF. The DNA for the CDR3 is TGTGCCAGCTGGACCGGGGAGCTGTTTTTT. The entire variable domain, with the rest obtained from reference TRBV7-2 and TRBJ2-2, is as follows: GAGVSQSPSNKVTEKGKDVELRCDPISGHTALYWYRQSLGQGLEFLIYFQGNSAPDKSGLPSDRFSAERTGGSVSTLTIQRTQQEDSAVYLCASWTGELFFGEGSRLTVL.

V usage is TRBV5-1 and J usage is TRBJ2-1; 7 bases are a match to TRBD2. The junction had 3 bases not matched to a gene; V was cut back by 0 bases and J by 3 bases. Germline V gene data show CDR1 as SGHRS and CDR2 as YFSETQ. The CDR3 consists of 15 residues. The CDR3 loop reads CASSLAGGYYNEQFF. For the CDR3, the DNA is TGCGCCAGCAGCTTGGCGGGGGGTTACTACAATGAGCAGTTCTTC.

This rearrangement joins TRBV12-3 or TRBV12-4 to TRBJ2-5; no clear D gene. CDR3 length equals 15 residues. Trimming left V 3 bases short and J 1 base short, with 12 bases between. CDR3 protein: CASSLGRTSQETQYF. As DNA, the CDR3 is TGTGCCAGCAGTTTGGGCAGAACATCCCAAGAGACCCAGTACTTC.

CDR3 loop: CASNAPGQGAWEQYF. CDR3 coding DNA: TGTGCCAGCAACGCCCCGGGACAGGGGGCTTGGGAGCAGTACTTC. The chain employs TRBV28 and TRBJ2-7, with 12 bases identical to TRBD1. The V gene's germline CDR1 is MDHEN and CDR2 SYDVKM. CDR3 length: 15 residues. V lost 7 bases and J lost 7; bases outside the gene matches: 11.

This clonotype was detected ten times or more. The chain combines TRBV7-9 with TRBJ2-4; D possibly corresponds to TRBD1 (6 bases). The germline V gene has CDR1 SEHNR and CDR2 FQNEAQ (reference sequence). The CDR3 runs to 15 residues. Between the trimmed V and J ends, which lost 5 bases and 0 bases, there was a span of 11 bases. CDR3 in DNA: TGTGCCAGCAGCCGGGACACTTTAGCCAAAAACATTCAGTACTTC. Translating gives CASSRDTLAKNIQYF. Supplemented by reference TRBV7-9 and TRBJ2-4, the full variable domain reads DTGVSQNPRHKITKRGQNVTFRCDPISEHNRLYWYRQTLGQGPEFLTYFQNEAQLEKSRLLSDRFSAERPKGSFSTLEIQRTEQGDSAMYLCASSRDTLAKNIQYFGAGTRLSVL.

The V and J genes are TRBV7-8 and TRBJ2-7, with D unresolved. Germline V gene data show CDR1 as SGHVS and CDR2 as FQNEAQ. V was clipped by 2 bases and J by 4 bases, with 15 bases between them. The CDR3 runs to 15 residues. The CDR3 sequence is CASSLSNGGSYEQYF. The CDR3 region has the DNA TGTGCCAGCAGCTTATCAAACGGCGGATCATACGAGCAGTACTTC.